The 9 T cell receptor beta chains listed next were all sequenced from one sample in a study of beta chain features in type 1 diabetes. These TCRs' antigens remain unknown. Findings of the study overall: TCRB CDR3 length was moderately but significantly reduced in all four CD4+ subsets of Type 1 diabetes patients.

The sequenced template was cDNA made from the entire isolated RNA. Sequenced by immunoSEQ multiplex PCR; TCRdb stores in-frame clones only, minus some. The table shows about 640,000 clones, with 9.5% to 15% occurring only once. The source material was naive CD4+ T cells from blood. The receptor source for this set is a man younger than 45 with type 1 diabetes.

The chain carries TRBV6-6 and TRBJ2-3, with D unclear. Trimming pared 8 bases from V and 5 bases from J, leaving 11 bases between. The CDR3 runs 12 residues. Germline lookup yields CDR1 MNHNY and CDR2 SVGAGI (reference sequence). Here the CDR3 reads CASATMRDTQYF. The CDR3 DNA sequence: TGTGCCAGCGCGACAATGAGAGATACGCAGTATTTT.

Only a few counts were recorded for this clone. The chain recombines TRBV10-3 with TRBJ1-1; D gene uncertain. Trimming pared 8 bases from V and 4 bases from J, leaving 14 bases between. CDR1 is ENHRY, CDR2 SYGVKD, per germline. The CDR3 is 13 residues long. The CDR3 loop reads CAIGEAFRTEAFF. The CDR3, as DNA: TGTGCCATCGGGGAGGCTTTTCGCACTGAAGCTTTCTTT.

The rearrangement links TRBV5-1 to TRBJ1-1, with a tentative D call TRBD1 (5 bases). The CDR3 totals 15 residues. V was trimmed by 0 bases and J by 7 bases, leaving 16 bases between them. The germline gives CDR1 SGHRS, CDR2 YFSETQ. CDR3 protein: CASSLAKPGIGEAFF. In nucleotides, the CDR3 is TGCGCCAGCAGCTTGGCCAAACCAGGGATCGGTGAAGCTTTCTTT. The full variable domain, rest sourced from reference TRBV5-1 and TRBJ1-1, is KAGVTQTPRYLIKTRGQQVTLSCSPISGHRSVSWYQQTPGQGLQFLFEYFSETQRNKGNFPGRFSGRQFSNSRSEMNVSTLELGDSALYLCASSLAKPGIGEAFFGQGTRLTVV.

This rearrangement joins TRBV28 to TRBJ1-3; D gene uncertain. From germline, CDR1 is MDHEN and CDR2 SYDVKM. The ends were cut back, 5 bases at V and 0 bases at J, with 11 bases in the middle. This CDR3 is 15 amino acids long. CDR3 protein: CASSLYMSSGNTIYF. In DNA, the CDR3 is TGTGCCAGCAGTCTATACATGAGCTCTGGAAACACCATATATTTT.

V and J are TRBV10-3 and TRBJ1-4, with D perhaps TRBD1 (6 bases). CDR1 and CDR2 from the germline V gene are ENHRY and SYGVKD. The CDR3 totals 14 residues. V was trimmed by 4 bases and J by 0 bases, leaving 6 bases between them. In nucleotides, the CDR3 is TGTGCCATCAGTGCAGGGGCAACTAATGAAAAACTGTTTTTT. It specifies CAISAGATNEKLFF.

The genes are TRBV6-5 and TRBJ1-1; D perhaps matches TRBD1 (6 bases). V shed 6 bases and J shed 0 bases, with 11 bases lying between them. The CDR3 is 14 amino acids. Germline lookup yields CDR1 MNHEY and CDR2 SVGAGI. The CDR3 protein is CASSPGHLNTEAFF. In DNA form, the CDR3 reads TGTGCCAGCAGCCCGGGACATTTGAACACTGAAGCTTTCTTT.

This clone occurred a few times. The rearrangement links TRBV23-1 to TRBJ2-5; 11 bases match TRBD1. TRBV23-1 is an open reading frame whose function is uncertain. With 2 bases clipped from V and 1 base from J, the junction kept 6 bases outside the gene matches. The length of the CDR3 is 17 residues. The CDR3 loop is CASSQGLDRGLQETQYF. CDR3 DNA: TGCGCCAGCAGTCAAGGATTGGACAGGGGGCTCCAAGAGACCCAGTACTTC.

The chain recombines TRBV2 with TRBJ2-1; maybe TRBD1 (5 bases). CDR1 and CDR2 (germline): SNHLY, FYNNEI. Trimming took off 4 bases at V and 8 bases at J, with 9 bases between the two ends. The CDR3 has 12 amino acids. The CDR3 reads CASSVREDEQFF. CDR3 coding DNA: TGTGCCAGCAGTGTCAGGGAAGATGAGCAGTTCTTC.

Comments on this clone: The same CDR3 arises from other DNA sequences in this sample as well. V usage is TRBV30 and J usage is TRBJ1-4; unclear D gene. Trimming removed 0 bases from V and 1 base from J, with 6 bases in between. The CDR3 covers 14 residues. CDR1 is GTSNPN and CDR2 is SVGIG in the germline V gene (reference sequence). The CDR3: CAWSVGGTNEKLFF. The DNA for the CDR3 is TGTGCCTGGAGTGTAGGAGGAACTAATGAAAAACTGTTTTTT. Combining the CDR3 with reference TRBV30 and TRBJ1-4 gives the whole variable domain SQTIHQWPATLVQPVGSPLSLECTVEGTSNPNLYWYRQAAGRGLQLLFYSVGIGQISSEVPQNLSASRPQDRQFILSSKKLLLSDSGFYLCAWSVGGTNEKLFFGSGTQLSVL.